The 8 T cell receptor beta chains below come from one sample, sequenced in a study of shared clonotypes between healthy human individuals (dated by TCRdb to 2020 to 2022). Libraries were prepared through the immunoSEQ multiplex PCR assay. TCRdb limited this immuneACCESS table to in-frame rearrangements with V and J called. A share of clones is missing; checked studies link under half to unresolved V genes, and the rest is unexplained. Across this sample there are 2 million to 2.5 million clones, with approximately 95% seen only once. The ten largest make up approximately 0.4% of the sample. The sequenced material came from naive CD4+ T cells from PBMCs. This sample's cell subset or site label indicates: CD45RA+ positively selected. The receptors were sampled from a man aged 18 to 30 in good health. Some clones in this sample may be carry-over from other donors' samples.

This clone showed up just once. The chain joins TRBV30 to TRBJ2-3; D gene ambiguous. CDR1 is GTSNPN and CDR2 is SVGIG in the germline V gene (reference sequence). Deletions cut 3 bases from V and 1 base from J, with 11 bases between. The CDR3 has 14 residues. The DNA for the CDR3 is TGTGCCTGGAGAATCTGGGAAGGCACAGATACGCAGTATTTT. This sequence encodes CAWRIWEGTDTQYF.

The chain couples TRBV9 to TRBJ2-2, with D uncertain. Trimming removed 4 bases at V and 5 bases at J, with 6 bases between. This CDR3 has 12 residues. Looked up from germline, CDR1 is SGDLS and CDR2 is YYNGEE. The DNA for the CDR3 is TGTGCCAGCAGCCTTTCGACCGGGGAGCTGTTTTTT. Encoded protein: CASSLSTGELFF.

The chain joins TRBV28 to TRBJ1-1, with D perhaps TRBD1 (5 bases). The CDR3 covers 13 residues. In germline, CDR1 is MDHEN, CDR2 SYDVKM. The V and J ends lost 6 bases and 2 bases respectively, with 10 bases between them. CDR3 in amino acids: CASSWDVNTEAFF. The DNA for the CDR3 is TGTGCCAGCAGCTGGGACGTTAACACTGAAGCTTTCTTT.

The chain joins TRBV28 to TRBJ2-1; the match to TRBD1 covers 7 bases. V lost 5 bases to trimming and J lost 2 bases; unmatched junction nucleotides: 3. Germline CDR1 reads MDHEN; CDR2 reads SYDVKM. The CDR3 sequence is 14 residues long. CDR3 nucleotide sequence: TGTGCCAGCAGTACGGGACAGCCCTACAATGAGCAGTTCTTC. Encoded protein: CASSTGQPYNEQFF.

The rearrangement links TRBV7-2 to TRBJ2-3; 9 bases agree with TRBD2. Germline values: CDR1 SGHTA, CDR2 FQGNSA. V was clipped by 1 base and J by 1 base; unmatched bases: 9. This CDR3 region has 18 residues. The CDR3 region is CASSLDGSSGGRTDTQYF. For the CDR3, the DNA is TGTGCCAGCAGCTTAGATGGTAGTAGCGGGGGCCGCACAGATACGCAGTATTTT.

The chain is built from TRBV10-2 and TRBJ2-2, with D perhaps TRBD2 (6 bases). Trimming stripped 3 bases from V and 3 bases from J, with 8 bases between. Germline V gene data show CDR1 as WSHSY and CDR2 as SAAADI. CDR3 size: 14 residues. The CDR3, as DNA: TGCGCCAGCAGTGATTGGGGGGACACCGGGGAGCTGTTTTTT. Protein: CASSDWGDTGELFF.

The CDR3 DNA is TGTGCCAGTGGCCTCCAGGGGGTGGCCTATGAGCAGTTCTTC. It codes for CASGLQGVAYEQFF. This rearrangement joins TRBV2 to TRBJ2-1; 7 nucleotides align to TRBD1. Per the germline V gene, CDR1 is SNHLY and CDR2 is FYNNEI. V trimming: 9 bases; J trimming: 8 bases; junction bases outside the gene matches: 13. The CDR3 is made up of 14 amino acids.

The gene calls are TRBV19 and TRBJ1-5; D ambiguous. In germline, CDR1 is LNHDA, CDR2 SQIVND (reference sequence). CDR3 length equals 11 residues. V was cut by 6 bases and J by 7 bases, with 7 bases left in between. CDR3 nucleotide sequence: TGTGCCAGTAGGACCGGCCAGCCCCAGCATTTT. It codes for CASRTGQPQHF.